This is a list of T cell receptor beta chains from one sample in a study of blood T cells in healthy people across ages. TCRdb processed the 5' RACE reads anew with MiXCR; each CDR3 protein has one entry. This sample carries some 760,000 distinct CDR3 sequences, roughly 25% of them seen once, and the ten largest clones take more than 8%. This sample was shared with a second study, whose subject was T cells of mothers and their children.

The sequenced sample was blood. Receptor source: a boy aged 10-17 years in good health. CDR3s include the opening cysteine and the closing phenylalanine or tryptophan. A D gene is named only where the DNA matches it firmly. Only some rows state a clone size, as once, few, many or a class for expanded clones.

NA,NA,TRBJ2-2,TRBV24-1,CASRATTNTGELFF,TGTGCCTCCAGGGCAACCACCAACACCGGGGAGCTGTTTTTT
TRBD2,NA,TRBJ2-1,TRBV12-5,CASGLVRLLAGEVFF,TGTGCTAGTGGTTTGGTACGATTACTAGCGGGGGAGGTGTTCTTC
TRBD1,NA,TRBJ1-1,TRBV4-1,CASSPPGQRNTEAFF,TGCGCCAGCAGCCCACCGGGACAGCGCAACACTGAAGCTTTCTTT
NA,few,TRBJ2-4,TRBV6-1,CASSGSSGVAKNIQYF,TGTGCCAGCAGTGGCTCTAGTGGAGTAGCCAAAAACATTCAGTACTTC
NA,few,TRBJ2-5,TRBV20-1,CSARVGVGAAETQYF,TGCAGTGCTAGAGTGGGAGTAGGGGCCGCGGAGACCCAGTACTTC
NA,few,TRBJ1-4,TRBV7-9,CASSNYREDEKLFF,TGTGCCAGCAGCAACTACAGGGAGGATGAAAAACTGTTTTTT
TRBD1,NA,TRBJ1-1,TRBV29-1,CSVNRGEGTEAFF,TGCAGCGTTAACAGGGGAGAAGGCACTGAAGCTTTCTTT
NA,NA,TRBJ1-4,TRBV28,CASSSVGEDEKLFF,TGTGCCAGCAGCTCGGTGGGGGAGGATGAAAAACTGTTTTTT
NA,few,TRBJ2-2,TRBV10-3,CAISEVPGELFF,TGTGCCATCAGTGAGGTTCCCGGGGAGCTGTTTTTT
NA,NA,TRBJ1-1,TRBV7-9,CASSLSEGTEAFF,TGTGCCAGCAGCTTATCGGAGGGCACTGAAGCTTTCTTT
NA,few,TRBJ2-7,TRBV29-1,CSVESYEQYF,TGCAGTGTCGAGTCCTACGAGCAGTACTTC
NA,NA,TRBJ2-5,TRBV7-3,CASNLTRYGTQYF,TGTGCCAGCAACTTAACCCGCTACGGGACCCAGTACTTC
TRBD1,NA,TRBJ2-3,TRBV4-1,CASRRNAGGQDGDTQYF,TGCGCCAGCAGACGTAATGCAGGAGGACAGGATGGAGATACGCAGTATTTT
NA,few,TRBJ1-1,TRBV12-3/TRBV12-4,CASSSPGRAEAFF,TGTGCCAGCAGTTCTCCGGGGAGGGCTGAAGCTTTCTTT